These 17 T cell receptor beta chains share one sample of origin, sequenced in a study of blood T cells in healthy people across ages. A J-beta primer mix and a sample-barcoded 5' primer were used in a second PCR of about 7 to 12 cycles. From the 5' RACE reads, TCRdb called clonotypes with MiXCR, one entry per CDR3 protein. The sample records about 1.1 million distinct CDR3 sequences, roughly two fifths being singletons. The sample taken for sequencing was blood. These receptors were taken from a man between 18 and 35 years old in good health.

The V and J genes are TRBV12-3 or TRBV12-4 and TRBJ2-2, with D unresolved. The CDR3 covers 11 residues. Trimming stripped 8 bases from V and 6 bases from J, with 7 bases between. CDR3 coding DNA: TGTGCCAGCCAACATGCCGGGGAGCTGTTTTTT. This codes for CASQHAGELFF.

The chain recombines TRBV20-1 with TRBJ2-1; TRBD2 matches at 10 bases. The ends lost 0 bases at V and 6 bases at J; junction bases unmatched: 8. Germline V gene lookup returns CDR1 DFQATT and CDR2 SNEGSKA (reference sequence). The CDR3 extends over 16 amino acids. This CDR3 is CSARDRLASGGNEQFF. The DNA for the CDR3 is TGCAGTGCTAGAGATCGGTTGGCTAGCGGGGGCAATGAGCAGTTCTTC.

This chain links TRBV6-2 or TRBV6-3 with TRBJ1-5; 8 bases match TRBD1. The junction had 7 bases not matched to a gene; V was cut back by 0 bases and J by 0 bases. Germline V gives CDR1 MNHEY, CDR2 SVGEGT. CDR3 size: 18 residues. The CDR3 DNA is TGTGCCAGCAGTTACTCGGGACAGGAAACTTATAGCAATCAGCCCCAGCATTTT. Its protein is CASSYSGQETYSNQPQHF.

The chain employs TRBV7-9 and TRBJ2-1; D is undetermined. This CDR3 has 16 residues. V was cut by 3 bases and J by 0 bases, with 12 bases left in between. The germline V gene encodes CDR1 SEHNR and CDR2 FQNEAQ (reference sequence). The CDR3 coding sequence is TGTGCCAGCAGCTTCCCCCCTGGCATCTCCTACAATGAGCAGTTCTTC. Encoded protein: CASSFPPGISYNEQFF.

The rearrangement uses TRBV5-1 and TRBJ2-3; 8 bases align to TRBD1. Losses at the gene ends were 4 bases for V and 3 bases for J; bases not matched to a gene: 7. This CDR3 has 15 amino acids. Germline V lookup: CDR1 SGHRS, CDR2 YFSETQ. CDR3 in DNA: TGCGCCAGCAGCAGAGGGACAGGACAGACAGATACGCAGTATTTT. Protein product: CASSRGTGQTDTQYF. Full variable domain (outside the CDR3, taken from reference TRBV5-1 and TRBJ2-3): KAGVTQTPRYLIKTRGQQVTLSCSPISGHRSVSWYQQTPGQGLQFLFEYFSETQRNKGNFPGRFSGRQFSNSRSEMNVSTLELGDSALYLCASSRGTGQTDTQYFGPGTRLTVL.

The V call is TRBV6-1, the J call TRBJ1-1; TRBD1 matches 7 bases. There are 14 residues in the CDR3. From germline, CDR1 is MNHNS and CDR2 SASEGT. V gave up 1 base and J gave up 4 bases; unmatched junction bases: 3. The CDR3 loop reads CASSEGAGGTEAFF. CDR3 coding DNA: TGTGCCAGCAGTGAAGGGGCAGGGGGCACTGAAGCTTTCTTT.

This clonotype was found a few times. The chain couples TRBV20-1 to TRBJ2-3; 8 nucleotides match TRBD2. The V and J ends lost 5 bases and 7 bases, in that order; junction bases with no gene match: 14. The CDR3 is 15 amino acids. The V gene's germline CDR1 is DFQATT and CDR2 SNEGSKA (reference sequence). CDR3 sequence: CSAARVSGAGYTQYF. The CDR3 DNA reads TGCAGTGCTGCCCGGGTTAGCGGGGCGGGATATACGCAGTATTTT.

The chain links TRBV11-2 to TRBJ2-3, with D uncertain. V lost 8 bases and J lost 3, with 15 bases in between. The CDR3 sequence is 14 residues long. Per the germline V gene, CDR1 is SGHAT and CDR2 is FQNNGV. CDR3 sequence (DNA): TGTGCCAGCGGCGTGGGAAGAATAACAGATACGCAGTATTTT. Translation gives CASGVGRITDTQYF.

V usage is TRBV12-3 or TRBV12-4 and J usage is TRBJ1-4; D uncertain. The ends were cut back, 4 bases at V and 4 bases at J, with 10 bases in the middle. The CDR3 is 14 amino acids. DNA for the CDR3: TGTGCCAGCAGTTGGTCCTTCCTTAATGAAAAACTGTTTTTT. As protein: CASSWSFLNEKLFF.

This clonotype was seen only a few times. This rearrangement joins TRBV5-1 to TRBJ2-7; D gene unclear. The CDR3 consists of 13 residues. CDR1 is SGHRS and CDR2 is YFSETQ in the germline V gene. Trimming pared 0 bases from V and 4 bases from J, leaving 8 bases between. The CDR3 reads CASSLEVIYEQYF. CDR3 DNA: TGCGCCAGCAGCTTGGAGGTGATTTACGAGCAGTACTTC.

This clonotype was detected once. The chain employs TRBV20-1 and TRBJ1-1; TRBD1 is a possible D gene (5 bases). CDR1 is DFQATT, CDR2 SNEGSKA, per germline (reference sequence). V shed 5 bases and J shed 0 bases, with 13 bases lying between them. There are 14 residues in the CDR3. The CDR3 DNA reads TGCAGTGCTGGGTCGACAGTACTGAACACTGAAGCTTTCTTT. Translated, it gives CSAGSTVLNTEAFF.

A note on this clonotype: Compared with germline, one end of the junction differs, possibly owing to a read error. The V gene is TRBV11-2, the J gene TRBJ2-1; D perhaps matches TRBD2 (6 bases). Germline-derived CDR1 and CDR2 are SGHAT and FQNNGV. The CDR3 contains 15 residues. The CDR3 nucleotides read TGTGCCTGCAGCCAAGACGGGGGATCCTACAATGAGCAGTTCTTC. Its translation: CACSQDGGSYNEQFF.

In its sample, this clonotype was seen many times. The chain joins TRBV20-1 to TRBJ2-7; 9 bases are a match to TRBD1. The V and J ends lost 4 bases and 5 bases, in that order; junction bases with no gene match: 9. The CDR3 totals 14 residues. Per germline, CDR1 DFQATT and CDR2 SNEGSKA (reference sequence). CDR3 nucleotides: TGCAGTGCTACTACGGGACAGGGATCTGACGAGCAGTACTTC. It translates to CSATTGQGSDEQYF.

As concerns this clonotype: A clone one base away is much larger, so this may be a read error. Here the CDR3 reads CAISERSTGGEQYF. The CDR3, as DNA: TGTGCCATCAGTGAGCGGAGCACAGGTGGTGAGCAGTACTTC. The chain links TRBV10-3 to TRBJ2-7; tentatively, D is TRBD1 (5 bases). This CDR3 has 14 amino acids. Germline V gives CDR1 ENHRY, CDR2 SYGVKD. V lost 2 bases to trimming and J lost 7 bases, with 15 bases between them.

This clonotype occurred a few times. This chain joins TRBV11-2 and TRBJ2-1; 7 bases are a match to TRBD1. From germline, CDR1 is SGHAT and CDR2 FQNNGV. The ends lost 5 bases at V and 3 bases at J; junction bases unmatched: 10. The CDR3 spans 16 residues. The CDR3 sequence: CASSTYRQGRYNEQFF. The CDR3 DNA is TGTGCCAGCAGCACCTACCGACAGGGTCGCTACAATGAGCAGTTCTTC.

In this sample, this clonotype turned up a few times. This rearrangement joins TRBV4-3 to TRBJ2-5, with D possibly TRBD2 on 5 matching bases. Germline V CDR1 and CDR2: LGHNA, YSLEER. V shed 1 base and J shed 5 bases, with 14 bases lying between them. The CDR3 extends over 15 amino acids. The CDR3 reads CASSQGVTSAETQYF. The CDR3 DNA reads as TGCGCCAGCAGCCAAGGGGTCACTAGTGCGGAGACCCAGTACTTC.

In regard to this clonotype: Given a much more abundant clone one base away, this may be a read error. The V gene is TRBV7-2, the J gene TRBJ2-1, with a weak D call TRBD2 (5 bases). The CDR3 spans 14 residues. CDR1 is SGHTA and CDR2 is FQGNSA in the germline V gene. CDR3 bases: TGTGCCAGCAGCGTAGCGCGTCTGGACAATGAGCAGTTCTTC. Translated, it gives CASSVARLDNEQFF. The full variable domain, rest sourced from reference TRBV7-2 and TRBJ2-1, is GAGVSQSPSNKVTEKGKDVELRCDPISGHTALYWYRQSLGQGLEFLIYFQGNSAPDKSGLPSDRFSAERTGGSVSTLTIQRTQQEDSAVYLCASSVARLDNEQFFGPGTRLTVL.